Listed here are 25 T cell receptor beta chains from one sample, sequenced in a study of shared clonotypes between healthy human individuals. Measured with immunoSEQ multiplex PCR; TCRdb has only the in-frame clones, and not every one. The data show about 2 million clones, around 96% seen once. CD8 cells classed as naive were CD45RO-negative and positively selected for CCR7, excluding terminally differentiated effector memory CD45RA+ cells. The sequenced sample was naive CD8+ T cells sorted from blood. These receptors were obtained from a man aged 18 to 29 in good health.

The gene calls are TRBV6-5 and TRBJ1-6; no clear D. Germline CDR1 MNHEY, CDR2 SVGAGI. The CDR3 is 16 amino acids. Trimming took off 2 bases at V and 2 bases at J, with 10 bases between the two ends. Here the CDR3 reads CASSYGKGAYNSPLHF. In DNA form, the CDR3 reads TGTGCCAGCAGTTACGGCAAGGGCGCCTATAATTCACCCCTCCACTTT.

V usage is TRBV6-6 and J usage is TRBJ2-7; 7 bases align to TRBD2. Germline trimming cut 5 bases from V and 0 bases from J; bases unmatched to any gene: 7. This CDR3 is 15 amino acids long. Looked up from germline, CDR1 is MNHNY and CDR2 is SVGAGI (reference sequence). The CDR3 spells CASSKGRGSSYEQYF. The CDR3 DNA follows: TGTGCCAGCAGTAAGGGGCGGGGGAGCTCCTACGAGCAGTACTTC.

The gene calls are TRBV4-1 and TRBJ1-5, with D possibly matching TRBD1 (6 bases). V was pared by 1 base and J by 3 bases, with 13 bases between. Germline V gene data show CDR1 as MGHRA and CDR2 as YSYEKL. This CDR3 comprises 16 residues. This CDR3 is CASSQGGLGANQPQHF. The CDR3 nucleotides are TGCGCCAGCAGCCAAGGGGGGTTGGGGGCCAATCAGCCCCAGCATTTT.

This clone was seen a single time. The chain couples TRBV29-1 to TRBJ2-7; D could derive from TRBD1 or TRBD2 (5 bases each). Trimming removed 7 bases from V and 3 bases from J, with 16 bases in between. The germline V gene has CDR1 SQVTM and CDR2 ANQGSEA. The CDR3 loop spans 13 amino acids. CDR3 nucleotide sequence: TGCAGCGCCCGGGACGGCCGGGGCTACGAGCAGTACTTC. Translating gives CSARDGRGYEQYF.

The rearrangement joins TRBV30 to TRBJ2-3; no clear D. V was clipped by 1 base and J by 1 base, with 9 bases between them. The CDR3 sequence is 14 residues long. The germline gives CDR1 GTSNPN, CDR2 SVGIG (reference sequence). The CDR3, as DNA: TGTGCCTGGAGTGATGGTGGGGGCACAGATACGCAGTATTTT. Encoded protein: CAWSDGGGTDTQYF. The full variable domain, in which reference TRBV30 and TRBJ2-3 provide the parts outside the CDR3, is SQTIHQWPATLVQPVGSPLSLECTVEGTSNPNLYWYRQAAGRGLQLLFYSVGIGQISSEVPQNLSASRPQDRQFILSSKKLLLSDSGFYLCAWSDGGGTDTQYFGPGTRLTVL.

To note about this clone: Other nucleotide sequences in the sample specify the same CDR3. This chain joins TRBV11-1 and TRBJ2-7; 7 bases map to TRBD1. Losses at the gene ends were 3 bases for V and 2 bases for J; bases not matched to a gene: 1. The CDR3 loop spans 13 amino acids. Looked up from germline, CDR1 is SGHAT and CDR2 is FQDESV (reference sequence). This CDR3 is CASSLGTAYEQYF. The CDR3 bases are TGTGCCAGCAGCTTGGGGACAGCCTACGAGCAGTACTTC.

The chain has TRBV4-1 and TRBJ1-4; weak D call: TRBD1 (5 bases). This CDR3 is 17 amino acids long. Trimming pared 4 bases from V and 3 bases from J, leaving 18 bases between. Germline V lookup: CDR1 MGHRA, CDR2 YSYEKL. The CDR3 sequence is CASSPLWLGESNEKLFF. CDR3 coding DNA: TGCGCCAGCAGCCCCCTATGGCTGGGGGAATCTAATGAAAAACTGTTTTTT.

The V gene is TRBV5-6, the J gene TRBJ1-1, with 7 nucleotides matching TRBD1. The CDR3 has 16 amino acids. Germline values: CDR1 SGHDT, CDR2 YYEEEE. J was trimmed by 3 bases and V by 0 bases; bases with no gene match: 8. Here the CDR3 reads CASSLVRTGRDTEAFF. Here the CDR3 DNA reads TGTGCCAGCAGCTTGGTTCGGACAGGACGGGACACTGAAGCTTTCTTT. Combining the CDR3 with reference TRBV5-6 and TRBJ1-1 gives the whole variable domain DAGVTQSPTHLIKTRGQQVTLRCSPKSGHDTVSWYQQALGQGPQFIFQYYEEEERQRGNFPDRFSGHQFPNYSSELNVNALLLGDSALYLCASSLVRTGRDTEAFFGQGTRLTVV.

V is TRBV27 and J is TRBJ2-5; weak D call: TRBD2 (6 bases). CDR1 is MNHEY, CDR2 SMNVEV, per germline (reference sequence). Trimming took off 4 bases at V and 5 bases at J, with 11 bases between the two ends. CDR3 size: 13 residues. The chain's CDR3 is CASSWQGRETQYF. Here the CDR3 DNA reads TGTGCCAGCAGTTGGCAAGGGAGGGAGACCCAGTACTTC.

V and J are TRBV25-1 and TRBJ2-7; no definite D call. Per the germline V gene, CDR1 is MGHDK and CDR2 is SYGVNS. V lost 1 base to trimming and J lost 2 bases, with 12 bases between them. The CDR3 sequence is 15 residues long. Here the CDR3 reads CASSESASGPYEQYF. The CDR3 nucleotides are TGTGCCAGCAGTGAATCCGCCTCTGGACCCTACGAGCAGTACTTC.

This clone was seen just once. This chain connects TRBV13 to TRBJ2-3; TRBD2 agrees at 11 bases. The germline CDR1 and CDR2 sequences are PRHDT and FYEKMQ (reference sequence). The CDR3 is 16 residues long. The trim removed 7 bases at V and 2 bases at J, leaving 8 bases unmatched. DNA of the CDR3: TGTGCCAGCACTAGGTTGACTAGCGGGGTCACAGATACGCAGTATTTT. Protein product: CASTRLTSGVTDTQYF.

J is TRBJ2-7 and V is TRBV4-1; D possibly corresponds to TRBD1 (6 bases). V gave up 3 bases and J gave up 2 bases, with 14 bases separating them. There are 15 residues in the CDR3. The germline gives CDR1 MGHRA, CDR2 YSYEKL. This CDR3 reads CASSHRQDGPYEQYF. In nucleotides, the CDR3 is TGCGCCAGCAGCCACCGACAGGACGGTCCCTACGAGCAGTACTTC.

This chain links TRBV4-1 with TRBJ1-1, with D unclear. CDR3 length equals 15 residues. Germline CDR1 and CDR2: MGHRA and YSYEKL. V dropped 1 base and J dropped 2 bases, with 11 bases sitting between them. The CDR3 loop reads CASSQGPRGNTEAFF. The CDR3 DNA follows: TGCGCCAGCAGCCAAGGGCCCAGAGGAAACACTGAAGCTTTCTTT.

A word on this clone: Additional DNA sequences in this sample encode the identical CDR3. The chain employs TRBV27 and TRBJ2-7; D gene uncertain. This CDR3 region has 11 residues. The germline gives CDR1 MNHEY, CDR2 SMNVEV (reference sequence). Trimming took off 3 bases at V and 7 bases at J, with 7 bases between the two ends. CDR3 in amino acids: CASSLTNEQYF. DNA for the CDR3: TGTGCCAGCAGTTTGACGAATGAGCAGTACTTC.

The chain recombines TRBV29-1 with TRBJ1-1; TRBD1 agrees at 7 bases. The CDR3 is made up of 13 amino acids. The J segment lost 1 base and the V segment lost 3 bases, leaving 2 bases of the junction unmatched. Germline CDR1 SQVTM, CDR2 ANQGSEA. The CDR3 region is CSVDGTANTEAFF. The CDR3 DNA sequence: TGCAGCGTTGACGGGACAGCGAACACTGAAGCTTTCTTT.

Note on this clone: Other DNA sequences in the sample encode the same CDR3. The CDR3 loop is CSVEGDRYNEQFF. The CDR3 DNA reads as TGCAGCGTTGAGGGGGACCGATACAATGAGCAGTTCTTC. V and J are TRBV29-1 and TRBJ2-1; D assignment may be TRBD1 or TRBD2 (5 bases each). The CDR3 has 13 residues. CDR1 SQVTM and CDR2 ANQGSEA come from the germline V gene. V dropped 3 bases and J dropped 4 bases, with 10 bases sitting between them.

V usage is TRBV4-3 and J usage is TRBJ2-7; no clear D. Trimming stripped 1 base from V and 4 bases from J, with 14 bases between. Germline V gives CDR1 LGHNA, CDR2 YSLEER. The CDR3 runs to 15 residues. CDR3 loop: CASSQGREAGYEQYF. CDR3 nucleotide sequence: TGCGCCAGCAGCCAAGGTCGTGAAGCTGGGTACGAGCAGTACTTC.

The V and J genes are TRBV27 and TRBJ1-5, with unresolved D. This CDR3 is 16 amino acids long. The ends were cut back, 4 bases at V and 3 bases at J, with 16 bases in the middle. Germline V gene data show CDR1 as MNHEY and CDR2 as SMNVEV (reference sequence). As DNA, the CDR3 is TGTGCCAGCAGTTCACGTGGCCGGGCAGACAATCAGCCCCAGCATTTT. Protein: CASSSRGRADNQPQHF.

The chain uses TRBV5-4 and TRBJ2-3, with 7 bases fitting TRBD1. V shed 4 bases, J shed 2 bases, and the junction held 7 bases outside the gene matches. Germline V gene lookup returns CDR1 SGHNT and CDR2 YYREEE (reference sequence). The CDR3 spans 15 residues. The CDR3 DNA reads TGTGCCAGCAGCGAGGACAGGTCTTACACAGATACGCAGTATTTT. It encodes CASSEDRSYTDTQYF.

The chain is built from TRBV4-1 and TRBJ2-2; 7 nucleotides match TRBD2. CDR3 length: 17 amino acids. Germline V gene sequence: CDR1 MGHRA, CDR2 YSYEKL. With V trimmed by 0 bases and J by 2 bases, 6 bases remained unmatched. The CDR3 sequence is CASSQEGGSLNTGELFF. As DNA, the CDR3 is TGCGCCAGCAGCCAAGAGGGCGGGAGTCTCAACACCGGGGAGCTGTTTTTT.

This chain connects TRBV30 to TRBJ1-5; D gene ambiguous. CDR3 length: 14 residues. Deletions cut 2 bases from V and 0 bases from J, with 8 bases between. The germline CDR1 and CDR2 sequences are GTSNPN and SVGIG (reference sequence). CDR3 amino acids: CAWSLLGSNQPQHF. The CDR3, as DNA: TGTGCCTGGAGTCTATTGGGTAGCAATCAGCCCCAGCATTTT.

This CDR3 reads CASSYFEDNSYEQYF. CDR3 sequence (DNA): TGTGCCAGCAGTTATTTCGAGGACAACTCCTACGAGCAGTACTTC. The chain couples TRBV6-5 to TRBJ2-7; D perhaps matches TRBD1 (5 bases). V was shortened by 3 bases and J by 0 bases, with 12 bases between the two germline ends. The CDR3 spans 15 residues. Germline CDR1 and CDR2: MNHEY and SVGAGI.

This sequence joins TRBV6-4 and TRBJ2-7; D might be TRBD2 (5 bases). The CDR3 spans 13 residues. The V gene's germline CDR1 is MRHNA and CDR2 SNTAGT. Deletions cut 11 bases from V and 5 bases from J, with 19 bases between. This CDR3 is CALKLGVDHEQYF. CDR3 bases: TGTGCCCTCAAACTCGGGGTTGACCACGAGCAGTACTTC.

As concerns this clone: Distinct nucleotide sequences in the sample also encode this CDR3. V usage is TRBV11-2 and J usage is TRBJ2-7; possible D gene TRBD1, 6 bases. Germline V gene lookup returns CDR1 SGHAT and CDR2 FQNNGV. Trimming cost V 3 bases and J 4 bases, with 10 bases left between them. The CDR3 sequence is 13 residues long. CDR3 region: CASSFGTTYEQYF. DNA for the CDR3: TGTGCCAGCAGCTTCGGGACAACATACGAGCAGTACTTC.

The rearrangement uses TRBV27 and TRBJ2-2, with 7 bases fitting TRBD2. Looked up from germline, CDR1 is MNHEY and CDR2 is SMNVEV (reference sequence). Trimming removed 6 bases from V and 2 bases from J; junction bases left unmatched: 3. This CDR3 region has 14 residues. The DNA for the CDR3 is TGTGCCAGCAGCGGGGGGATAAACACCGGGGAGCTGTTTTTT. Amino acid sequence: CASSGGINTGELFF.